This TCR beta chain was captured in a study of cytomegalovirus exposure and HLA in healthy donors. Whole-study results and caveats: In an earlier analysis, about 87% or about 30%: the productive usage of most TCR beta V segments. Versus the approximately 720-donor mean, an Asian-associated ancestry cluster reportedly showed fewer N-insertions in a later analysis. Later on, analysis showed that most CMV-associated TCR beta chains appeared to be HLA-restricted. TCR beta sequences numbering 15,000 to 20,000 were associated with HLA alleles at 0.05 false discovery rate in a later analysis.

The PCR had 60 Vbeta and 13 Jbeta primers. Generated by immunoSEQ multiplex PCR, the TCRdb table keeps only in-frame clones and is missing some. The table lists 110,000 to 150,000 clones, 80% to 85% of them singletons. In the case of this clone: The target antigen is unknown.

This TCR came from a boy between 2 and 10 years old in good health and CMV-seronegative. Sequenced sample: PBMCs.

The CDR3 spells CASSRTGTSKTGELFF. In nucleotides, the CDR3 is TGTGCCAGCAGCCGGACCGGGACTAGTAAAACCGGGGAGCTGTTTTTT. The chain joins TRBV11-1 to TRBJ2-2, with TRBD2 identical over 8 bases. Unmatched junction bases numbered 10, after V lost 5 bases and J lost 5 bases. The CDR3 runs to 16 residues. Germline V CDR1 and CDR2: SGHAT, FQDESV (reference sequence). Drawing the rest from reference TRBV11-1 and TRBJ2-2, the complete variable domain is EAEVAQSPRYKITEKSQAVAFWCDPISGHATLYWYRQILGQGPELLVQFQDESVVDDSQLPKDRFSAERLKGVDSTLKIQPAELGDSAMYLCASSRTGTSKTGELFFGEGSRLTVL.